Following are 30 T cell receptor beta chains from one sample sequenced in a study of graft-versus-host responses after intestinal transplantation (dated by TCRdb to the early 2020s). Which antigens these TCRs recognize remains unknown. This specimen's time point label, interpreted: cells obtained before transplantation from donor or recipient. The library was made by the immunoSEQ multiplex PCR assay. TCRdb stores this immuneACCESS table with in-frame sequences only. Part of the clones is absent; in the studies checked, under half of the shortfall reflects unresolved V genes, and no reason is known for the rest. The sample data list 99,000 or so clones, and around 90% of these were observed just once. The biggest ten clones account for around 0.07% of the sample. The starting material was unstimulated CD8+ T cells sorted from spleen or lymph node cells, obtained before transplant. The receptors shown here come from a human donor who was the organ donor for an intestinal transplant.

This chain links TRBV18 with TRBJ1-2; no clear D gene. Germline values: CDR1 KGHSH, CDR2 LQKENI. This CDR3 comprises 17 residues. The ends were cut back, 6 bases at V and 3 bases at J, with 23 bases in the middle. The CDR3 DNA is TGTGCCAGCTCGCCCCTGGGCAGGCCAGGTCTTTACTATGGCTACACCTTC. This translates into CASSPLGRPGLYYGYTF.

The V call is TRBV5-1, the J call TRBJ2-5, with 10 bases lining up with TRBD2. Germline V gene sequence: CDR1 SGHRS, CDR2 YFSETQ. CDR3 size: 15 residues. J lost 3 bases, V lost 2 bases, and 4 bases had no gene match. The CDR3 DNA is TGCGCCAGCAGCTTTGAACTAGCGGGAAAAGAGACCCAGTACTTC. This sequence encodes CASSFELAGKETQYF.

The CDR3 nucleotides read TGTGCCAGCAGCTTAAGACTAGCGGACTACGAGCAGTACTTC. Translating gives CASSLRLADYEQYF. The chain recombines TRBV7-6 with TRBJ2-7, with 9 bases lining up with TRBD2. Germline CDR1 is SGHVS and CDR2 is FNYEAQ. The CDR3 runs to 14 residues. V shed 2 bases and J 3 bases; nucleotides not matched to a gene: 2.

This chain connects TRBV19 to TRBJ2-3; D ambiguous. The CDR3 sequence is 13 residues long. Germline V CDR1 and CDR2: LNHDA, SQIVND (reference sequence). The V end lost 4 bases, the J end lost 5 bases, and 10 bases lay between the germline ends. The CDR3 DNA is TGTGCCAGTAGTAGTCAGGTTGTAGATACGCAGTATTTT. Its protein is CASSSQVVDTQYF.

V and J are TRBV5-8 and TRBJ2-7; D is ambiguous. This CDR3 spans 15 amino acids. The ends were cut back, 1 base at V and 0 bases at J, with 11 bases in the middle. Germline V lookup: CDR1 SGHTS, CDR2 YDEGEE. CDR3 DNA sequence: TGTGCCAGCAGCTTGAGATTATCGAGCTCCTACGAGCAGTACTTC. It specifies CASSLRLSSSYEQYF.

The V gene is TRBV6-6, the J gene TRBJ1-4, with D possibly matching TRBD1 (5 bases). CDR3 length: 14 residues. Trimming removed 1 base from V and 5 bases from J, with 8 bases in between. From germline, CDR1 is MNHNY and CDR2 SVGAGI (reference sequence). As DNA, the CDR3 is TGTGCCAGCAGTTACTTCAGGGTGAATGAAAAACTGTTTTTT. Amino acid sequence: CASSYFRVNEKLFF.

This clone appeared a few times. The chain links TRBV4-1 to TRBJ2-3; D is possibly TRBD1 (5 bases). The germline V gene has CDR1 MGHRA and CDR2 YSYEKL. The CDR3 runs to 14 residues. V was shortened by 0 bases and J by 3 bases, with 7 bases between the two germline ends. CDR3 sequence reads: CASSQDPGTDTQYF. DNA for the CDR3: TGCGCCAGCAGCCAAGATCCAGGGACAGATACGCAGTATTTT.

The chain joins TRBV10-3 to TRBJ1-1; tentative D call: TRBD1 (6 bases). Germline-derived CDR1 and CDR2 are ENHRY and SYGVKD. V was shortened by 6 bases and J by 1 base, with 18 bases between the two germline ends. There are 16 residues in the CDR3. Here the CDR3 DNA reads TGTGCCATCAGACCACTAACCGGGACAACGAACACTGAAGCTTTCTTT. The encoded protein is CAIRPLTGTTNTEAFF.

This chain links TRBV9 with TRBJ2-3; 14 bases match TRBD2. The J segment lost 7 bases and the V segment lost 4 bases, leaving 14 bases of the junction unmatched. CDR3 length equals 18 residues. In germline, CDR1 is SGDLS, CDR2 YYNGEE. The CDR3 is CASSSNTLGLAGVNTQYF. CDR3 DNA sequence: TGTGCCAGCAGCTCGAATACGCTGGGACTAGCGGGAGTTAATACGCAGTATTTT.

CDR3 residues: CASSLSTSGGDYEQYF. The CDR3 coding sequence is TGTGCCAGCAGTTTATCAACCAGCGGGGGGGACTACGAGCAGTACTTC. This rearrangement joins TRBV28 to TRBJ2-7; 10 nucleotides agree with TRBD2. CDR3 length equals 16 residues. The germline CDR1 and CDR2 sequences are MDHEN and SYDVKM. V lost 1 base, J lost 3 bases, and 6 bases stayed unmatched.

V usage is TRBV9 and J usage is TRBJ1-1; D might be TRBD1 (6 bases). V lost 3 bases and J lost 0, with 12 bases in between. CDR3 length equals 15 residues. Germline CDR1 reads SGDLS; CDR2 reads YYNGEE. DNA for the CDR3: TGTGCCAGCAGCGCTTCAGGGGTAATGAACACTGAAGCTTTCTTT. Translation: CASSASGVMNTEAFF.

As for this clone: Other DNA sequences from this sample encode an identical CDR3 as well. The chain links TRBV21-1 to TRBJ2-7; the table's D call TRBD2 went unverified against the DNA. TRBV21-1 is classified as a pseudogene. The CDR3 length is 13 residues. The CDR3 loop reads CASSKSLGYEQYF. In DNA, the CDR3 is TGTGCCAGCAGCAAAAGTCTAGGCTACGAGCAGTACTTC.

V usage is TRBV30 and J usage is TRBJ1-5; D uncertain. Germline CDR1 and CDR2: GTSNPN and SVGIG (reference sequence). Trimming pared 2 bases from V and 0 bases from J, leaving 5 bases between. The CDR3 is 13 residues long. The CDR3 DNA sequence: TGTGCCTGGAGTCGGGATAGCAATCAGCCCCAGCATTTT. Its protein is CAWSRDSNQPQHF.

The J gene is TRBJ2-3, the V gene TRBV10-1; D not certain. Trimming cost V 3 bases and J 4 bases, with 11 bases left between them. The CDR3 is 14 residues long. Germline CDR1 WNHNN, CDR2 SYGVQD (reference sequence). CDR3 loop: CASSEGAFADTQYF. The CDR3 bases are TGCGCCAGCAGTGAAGGAGCGTTTGCAGATACGCAGTATTTT.

V and J are TRBV7-2 and TRBJ1-5; D unclear. Germline CDR1 SGHTA, CDR2 FQGNSA. Trimming removed 2 bases from V and 6 bases from J, with 8 bases in between. The CDR3 is made up of 13 amino acids. CDR3 in amino acids: CASSLIELQPQHF. The CDR3 DNA is TGTGCCAGCAGCTTAATAGAGCTTCAGCCCCAGCATTTT.

This chain links TRBV7-8 with TRBJ1-5, with D possibly TRBD1 on 5 matching bases. Germline assignment: CDR1 SGHVS and CDR2 FQNEAQ. The CDR3 length is 15 residues. Between the trimmed V and J ends, which lost 5 bases and 3 bases, there was a span of 14 bases. CDR3 sequence (DNA): TGTGCCAGCAGCCCTAGGCAGGGATCCAATCAGCCCCAGCATTTT. It codes for CASSPRQGSNQPQHF. The full variable domain, its missing parts supplied by reference TRBV7-8 and TRBJ1-5, is GAGVSQSPRYKVAKRGQDVALRCDPISGHVSLFWYQQALGQGPEFLTYFQNEAQLDKSGLPSDRFFAERPEGSVSTLKIQRTQQEDSAVYLCASSPRQGSNQPQHFGDGTRLSIL.

The chain recombines TRBV5-1 with TRBJ2-7, with D perhaps TRBD2 (7 bases). This CDR3 has 16 amino acids. The germline V gene has CDR1 SGHRS and CDR2 YFSETQ. Between the trimmed V and J ends, which lost 1 base and 1 base, there was a span of 15 bases. The CDR3 is CASSLLGGGLSYEQYF. CDR3 nucleotide sequence: TGCGCCAGCAGCTTGCTTGGGGGGGGGCTTTCCTACGAGCAGTACTTC.

This clone showed up just once. The rearrangement joins TRBV28 to TRBJ2-7; D gene unclear. The V end lost 2 bases, the J end lost 5 bases, and 10 bases lay between the germline ends. The CDR3 sequence is 13 residues long. CDR1 is MDHEN and CDR2 is SYDVKM in the germline V gene. CDR3 in DNA: TGTGCCAGCAGTTTACCGTTTATCCACGAGCAGTACTTC. It yields the protein CASSLPFIHEQYF.

As DNA, the CDR3 is TGCAGCACCAGACAGGGCAATCAGCCCCAGCATTTT. Translation: CSTRQGNQPQHF. The chain links TRBV29-1 to TRBJ1-5; TRBD1 is a possible D gene (6 bases). This CDR3 has 12 residues. CDR1 and CDR2 (germline): SQVTM, ANQGSEA. V dropped 8 bases and J dropped 2 bases, with 10 bases sitting between them.

This clone was picked up a small number of times. This chain joins TRBV30 and TRBJ1-1; unclear D gene. The length of the CDR3 is 12 residues. Germline assignment: CDR1 GTSNPN and CDR2 SVGIG (reference sequence). Between the trimmed V and J ends, which lost 0 bases and 7 bases, there was a span of 9 bases. CDR3 DNA: TGTGCCTGGAGTGTTCCGGAGGTTGAAGCTTTCTTT. Its translation: CAWSVPEVEAFF.

The chain couples TRBV5-4 to TRBJ1-1; possibly TRBD1 for D (5 bases). CDR1 and CDR2 (germline): SGHNT, YYREEE (reference sequence). The CDR3 covers 15 residues. The V gene lost 2 bases and the J gene lost 5 bases, with 16 bases spanning the gap. CDR3 sequence reads: CASSFSPARVTEAFF. CDR3 bases: TGTGCCAGCAGCTTTAGCCCAGCCAGGGTTACTGAAGCTTTCTTT. The whole variable domain, remainder taken from reference TRBV5-4 and TRBJ1-1, is ETGVTQSPTHLIKTRGQQVTLRCSSQSGHNTVSWYQQALGQGPQFIFQYYREEENGRGNFPPRFSGLQFPNYSSELNVNALELDDSALYLCASSFSPARVTEAFFGQGTRLTVV.

This sequence joins TRBV5-1 and TRBJ1-1, with D perhaps TRBD1 (5 bases). This CDR3 is 14 amino acids long. The germline V and J ends were trimmed by 4 bases and 9 bases, with 19 bases remaining between them. Germline CDR1 and CDR2: SGHRS and YFSETQ. CDR3 coding DNA: TGCGCCAGCAGCCGCGGAGTCAGGGTGACCAAAGCTTTCTTT. This codes for CASSRGVRVTKAFF. The full variable domain, its missing parts supplied by reference TRBV5-1 and TRBJ1-1, is KAGVTQTPRYLIKTRGQQVTLSCSPISGHRSVSWYQQTPGQGLQFLFEYFSETQRNKGNFPGRFSGRQFSNSRSEMNVSTLELGDSALYLCASSRGVRVTKAFFGQGTRLTVV.

The rearrangement uses TRBV30 and TRBJ2-5; D gene unclear. Germline V CDR1 and CDR2: GTSNPN, SVGIG (reference sequence). The CDR3 contains 12 residues. Trimming cost V 2 bases and J 1 base, with 5 bases left between them. This CDR3 reads CAWSTAQETQYF. CDR3 bases: TGTGCCTGGAGTACAGCCCAAGAGACCCAGTACTTC.

The chain carries TRBV29-1 and TRBJ2-1; tentative D call: TRBD1 (6 bases). V was shortened by 7 bases and J by 5 bases, with 18 bases between the two germline ends. Germline V gene lookup returns CDR1 SQVTM and CDR2 ANQGSEA. The CDR3 runs 14 residues. The CDR3 sequence: CSGGLGISHNEQFF. In nucleotides, the CDR3 is TGCAGCGGGGGGCTTGGAATTTCTCACAATGAGCAGTTCTTC.

This clone was seen more than once but under ten times. The genes are TRBV5-6 and TRBJ2-1, with a weak D call TRBD2 (5 bases). From germline, CDR1 is SGHDT and CDR2 YYEEEE. V gave up 0 bases and J gave up 7 bases, with 14 bases separating them. The CDR3 loop spans 15 amino acids. CDR3: CASSLERDSANEQFF. The CDR3 DNA reads as TGTGCCAGCAGCTTGGAACGGGATTCTGCGAATGAGCAGTTCTTC.

This chain connects TRBV18 to TRBJ1-2; no clear D. Trimming took 6 bases from V and 3 from J, leaving 26 bases between them. This CDR3 spans 18 amino acids. Germline V gene sequence: CDR1 KGHSH, CDR2 LQKENI. CDR3: CASSPLKLRRFGDYGYTF. CDR3 nucleotide sequence: TGTGCCAGCTCCCCGTTGAAATTGCGAAGGTTTGGAGACTATGGCTACACCTTC.

The chain joins TRBV28 to TRBJ1-1; 12 nucleotides match TRBD1. Germline lookup yields CDR1 MDHEN and CDR2 SYDVKM. The CDR3 runs 18 residues. V lost 3 bases, J lost 3 bases, and 11 bases stayed unmatched. The CDR3 loop reads CASSFSWDRGLGDTEAFF. CDR3 DNA sequence: TGTGCCAGCAGTTTTTCCTGGGACAGGGGGCTAGGAGACACTGAAGCTTTCTTT.

This clone has a handful of counts. The genes are TRBV10-1 and TRBJ2-7; D is ambiguous. Trimming removed 0 bases from V and 3 bases from J, with 3 bases in between. CDR3 length equals 12 residues. Germline values: CDR1 WNHNN, CDR2 SYGVQD (reference sequence). The CDR3 protein is CASSESSYEQYF. CDR3 coding DNA: TGCGCCAGCAGTGAGTCTAGCTACGAGCAGTACTTC.

The V and J genes are TRBV7-6 and TRBJ1-2, with D possibly being TRBD1 (5 bases). The CDR3 has 13 amino acids. With 5 bases removed from V and 6 bases from J, the gap between germline ends came to 13 bases. The germline V gene has CDR1 SGHVS and CDR2 FNYEAQ. The CDR3 bases are TGTGCCAGCAGCCCCACGGGGGGTAATGGCTACACCTTC. The encoded protein is CASSPTGGNGYTF. The entire variable domain, with the rest obtained from reference TRBV7-6 and TRBJ1-2, is as follows: GAGVSQSPRYKVTKRGQDVALRCDPISGHVSLYWYRQALGQGPEFLTYFNYEAQQDKSGLPNDRFSAERPEGSISTLTIQRTEQRDSAMYRCASSPTGGNGYTFGSGTRLTVV.

The chain recombines TRBV12-2 with TRBJ2-2; TRBD1 is taken as the D call from the table, unchecked against the DNA. TRBV12-2 is noted as a pseudogene. This CDR3 spans 12 amino acids. The CDR3: CASRSNTGELFF. In DNA, the CDR3 is TGTGCAAGTCGATCAAACACCGGGGAGCTGTTTTTT.